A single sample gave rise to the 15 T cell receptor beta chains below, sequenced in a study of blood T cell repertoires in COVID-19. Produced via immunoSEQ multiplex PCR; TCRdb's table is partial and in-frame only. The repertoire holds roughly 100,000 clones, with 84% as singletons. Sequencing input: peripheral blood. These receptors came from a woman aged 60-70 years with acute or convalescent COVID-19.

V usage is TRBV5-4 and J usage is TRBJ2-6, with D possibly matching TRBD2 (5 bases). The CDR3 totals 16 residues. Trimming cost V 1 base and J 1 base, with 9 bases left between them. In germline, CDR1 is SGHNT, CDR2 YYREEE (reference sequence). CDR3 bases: TGTGCCAGCAGCTTGTTTGCGGGTTCTGGGGCCAACGTCCTGACTTTC. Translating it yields CASSLFAGSGANVLTF. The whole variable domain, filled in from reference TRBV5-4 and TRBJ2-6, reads ETGVTQSPTHLIKTRGQQVTLRCSSQSGHNTVSWYQQALGQGPQFIFQYYREEENGRGNFPPRFSGLQFPNYSSELNVNALELDDSALYLCASSLFAGSGANVLTFGAGSRLTVL.

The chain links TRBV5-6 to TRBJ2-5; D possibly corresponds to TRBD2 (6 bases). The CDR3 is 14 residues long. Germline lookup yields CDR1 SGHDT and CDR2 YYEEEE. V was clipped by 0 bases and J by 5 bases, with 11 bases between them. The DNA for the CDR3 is TGTGCCAGCAGCTTGGCCACTCGGGGGGAGACCCAGTACTTC. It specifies CASSLATRGETQYF.

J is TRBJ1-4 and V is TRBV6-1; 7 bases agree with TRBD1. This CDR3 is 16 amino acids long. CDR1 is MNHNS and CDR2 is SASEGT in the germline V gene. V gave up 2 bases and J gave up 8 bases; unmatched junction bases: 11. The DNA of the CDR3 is TGTGCCAGCAGTGAAAAGAGGACAGGATCATGGGAAAAACTGTTTTTT. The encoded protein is CASSEKRTGSWEKLFF.

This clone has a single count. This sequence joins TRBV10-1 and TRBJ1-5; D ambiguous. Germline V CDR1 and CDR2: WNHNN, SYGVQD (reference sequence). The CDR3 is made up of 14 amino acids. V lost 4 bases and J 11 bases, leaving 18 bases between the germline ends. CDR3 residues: CASSGGSPGSAQHF. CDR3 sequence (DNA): TGCGCCAGCAGTGGCGGGAGCCCGGGATCGGCCCAGCATTTT.

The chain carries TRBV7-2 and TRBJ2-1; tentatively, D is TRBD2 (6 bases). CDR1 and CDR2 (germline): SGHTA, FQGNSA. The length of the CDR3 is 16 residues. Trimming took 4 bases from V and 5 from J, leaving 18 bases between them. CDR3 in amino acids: CASSSSGTPLHNEQFF. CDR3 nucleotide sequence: TGTGCCAGCAGCTCCTCCGGGACTCCCCTCCACAATGAGCAGTTCTTC.

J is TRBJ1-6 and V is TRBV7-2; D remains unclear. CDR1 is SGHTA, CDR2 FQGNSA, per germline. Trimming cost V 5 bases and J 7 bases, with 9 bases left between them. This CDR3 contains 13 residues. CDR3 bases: TGTGCCAGCAGCCGAGGCATCAATTCACCCCTCCACTTT. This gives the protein CASSRGINSPLHF.

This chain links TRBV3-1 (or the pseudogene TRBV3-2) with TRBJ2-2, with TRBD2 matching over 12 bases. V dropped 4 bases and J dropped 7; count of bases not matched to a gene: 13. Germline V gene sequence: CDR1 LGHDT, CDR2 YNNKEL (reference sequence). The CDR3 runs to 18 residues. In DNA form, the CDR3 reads TGTGCCAGCAGCCCACCACAGGGGACTAGCGGGTTTGGCGGGGAGCTGTTTTTT. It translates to CASSPPQGTSGFGGELFF.

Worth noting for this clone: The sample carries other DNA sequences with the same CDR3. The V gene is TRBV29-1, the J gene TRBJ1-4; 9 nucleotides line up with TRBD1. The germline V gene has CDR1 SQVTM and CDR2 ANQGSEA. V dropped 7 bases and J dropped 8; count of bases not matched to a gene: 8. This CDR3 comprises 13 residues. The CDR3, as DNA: TGCAGCGCTGCGGGACAGGGAGGGGAAAAACTGTTTTTT. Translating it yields CSAAGQGGEKLFF. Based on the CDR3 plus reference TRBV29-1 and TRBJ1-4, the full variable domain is SAVISQKPSRDICQRGTSLTIQCQVDSQVTMMFWYRQQPGQSLTLIATANQGSEATYESGFVIDKFPISRPNLTFSTLTVSNMSPEDSSIYLCSAAGQGGEKLFFGSGTQLSVL.

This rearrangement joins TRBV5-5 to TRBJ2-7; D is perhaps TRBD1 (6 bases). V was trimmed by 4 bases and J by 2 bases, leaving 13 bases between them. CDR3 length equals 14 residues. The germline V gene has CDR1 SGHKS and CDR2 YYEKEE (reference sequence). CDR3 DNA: TGTGCCAGCAGCATCAGACAGGTCCCCTACGAGCAGTACTTC. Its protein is CASSIRQVPYEQYF.

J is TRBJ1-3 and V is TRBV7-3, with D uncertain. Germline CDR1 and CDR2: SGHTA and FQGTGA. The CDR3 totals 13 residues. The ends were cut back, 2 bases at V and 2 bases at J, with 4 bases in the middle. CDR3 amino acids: CASSLGPGNTIYF. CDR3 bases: TGTGCCAGCAGCTTAGGGCCTGGAAACACCATATATTTT. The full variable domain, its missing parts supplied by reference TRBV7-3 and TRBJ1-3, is GAGVSQTPSNKVTEKGKYVELRCDPISGHTALYWYRQSLGQGPEFLIYFQGTGAADDSGLPNDRFFAVRPEGSVSTLKIQRTERGDSAVYLCASSLGPGNTIYFGEGSWLTVV.

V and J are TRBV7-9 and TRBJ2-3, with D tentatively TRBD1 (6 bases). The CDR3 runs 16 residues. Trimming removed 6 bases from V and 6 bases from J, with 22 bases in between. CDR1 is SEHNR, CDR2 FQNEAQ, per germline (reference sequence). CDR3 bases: TGTGCCAGCAGTCCGGGACATAGCGTGGATGTGGATACGCAGTATTTT. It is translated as CASSPGHSVDVDTQYF.

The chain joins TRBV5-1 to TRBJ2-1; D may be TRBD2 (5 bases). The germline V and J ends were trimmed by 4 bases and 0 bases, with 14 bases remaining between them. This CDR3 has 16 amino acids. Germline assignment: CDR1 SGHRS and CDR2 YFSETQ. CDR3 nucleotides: TGCGCCAGCAGCCCCTCCGGGATCCGCTCCTACAATGAGCAGTTCTTC. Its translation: CASSPSGIRSYNEQFF.

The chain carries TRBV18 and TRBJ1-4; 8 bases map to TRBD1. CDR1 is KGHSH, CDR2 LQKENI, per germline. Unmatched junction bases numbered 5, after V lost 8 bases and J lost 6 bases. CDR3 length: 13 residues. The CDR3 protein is CASTGGFDEKLFF. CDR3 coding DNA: TGTGCCAGCACAGGGGGTTTTGATGAAAAACTGTTTTTT.

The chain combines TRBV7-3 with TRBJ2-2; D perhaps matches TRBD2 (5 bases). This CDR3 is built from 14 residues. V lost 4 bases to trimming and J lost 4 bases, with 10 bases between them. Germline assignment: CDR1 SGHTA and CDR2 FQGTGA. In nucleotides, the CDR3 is TGTGCCAGCAGCTCCGGACTTACCACCGGGGAGCTGTTTTTT. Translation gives CASSSGLTTGELFF.

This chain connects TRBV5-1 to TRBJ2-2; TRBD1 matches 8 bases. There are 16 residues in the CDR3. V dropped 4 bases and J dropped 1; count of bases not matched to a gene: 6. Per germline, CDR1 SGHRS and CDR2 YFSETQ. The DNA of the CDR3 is TGCGCCAGCAGCCTTCAGGGGGCGATGAACACCGGGGAGCTGTTTTTT. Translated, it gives CASSLQGAMNTGELFF.